This T cell receptor (beta chain) came from a study of T-cell reconstitution after alpha-beta-depleted transplantation in children. Unique molecular identifiers were incorporated when the TCRbeta library was constructed. TCRdb reanalysed the PCR reads using MiXCR and keeps one entry per CDR3 protein. This table holds about 1,000,000 distinct CDR3 sequences, roughly 29% found once. Trimming removed 3 bases from V and 6 bases from J, with 3 bases in between. The CDR3 contains 12 residues. In germline, CDR1 is LGHDT, CDR2 YNNKEL (reference sequence). General observations from the study: Newly produced T cells mostly provided counts and TCRbeta diversity after one year, as hyperexpanded clones declined. The origin of high day-60 TCRbeta diversity in some patients lay in surviving recipient T cells and thymic progenitors. Several hundred graft clones that had expanded were reportedly the source of alpha-beta T cells about two months after transplant.

This clonotype was recorded many times. Its target is not known. The receptor's source is a boy in the first two years of life who had a stem cell transplant for SCID, so the T cells may come from the graft donor. This sequence joins TRBV3-1 and TRBJ2-6; D is uncertain. Source: PBMCs, mostly from graft donor cells, taken 360 days after TCRalphabeta/CD19-depleted stem cell transplant. CDR3: CASSHPANVLTF. The CDR3, as DNA: TGTGCCAGCAGCCATCCGGCCAACGTCCTGACTTTC.